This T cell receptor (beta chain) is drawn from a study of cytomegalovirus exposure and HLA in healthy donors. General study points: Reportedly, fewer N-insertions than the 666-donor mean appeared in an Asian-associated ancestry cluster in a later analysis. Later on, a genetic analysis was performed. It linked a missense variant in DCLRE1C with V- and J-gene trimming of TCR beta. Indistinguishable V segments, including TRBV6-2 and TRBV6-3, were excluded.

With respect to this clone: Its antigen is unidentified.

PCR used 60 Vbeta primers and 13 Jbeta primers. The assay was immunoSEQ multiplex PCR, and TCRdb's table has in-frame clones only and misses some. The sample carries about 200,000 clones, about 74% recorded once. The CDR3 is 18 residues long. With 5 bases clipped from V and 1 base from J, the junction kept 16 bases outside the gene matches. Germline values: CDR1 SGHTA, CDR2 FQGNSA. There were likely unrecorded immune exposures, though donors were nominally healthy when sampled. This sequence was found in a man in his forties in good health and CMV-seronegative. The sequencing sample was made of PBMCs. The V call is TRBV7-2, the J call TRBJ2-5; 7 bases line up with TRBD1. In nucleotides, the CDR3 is TGTGCCAGCAGCGCCAGACAGGGCCTCCGTAAAACCCAAGAGACCCAGTACTTC. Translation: CASSARQGLRKTQETQYF.